This TCR beta chain emerged from a study of low-dose radiotherapy and immunotherapy resistance in tumors. TRAV- and TRBV-specific primers primed first-strand cDNA, covering alpha and beta chains. The authors ran 20 PCR cycles to amplify TCRs with a constant-region primer and V-primer adapter. Using its own MiXCR run on the reads, TCRdb lists one record per CDR3 protein. This sample carries tens of thousands of distinct CDR3 sequences, 20% to 25% of them seen once, and the ten largest clones take 9.5% to 15%. The CDR3 is made up of 14 amino acids. V was trimmed by 4 bases and J by 8 bases, leaving 17 bases between them. Germline V lookup: CDR1 GTSNPN, CDR2 SVGIG (reference sequence). The time point here: after trial treatment. Specified treatment: LDRT plus nivolumab, ipilimumab, low-dose cyclophosphamide and aspirin (RACIN trial).

The starting material was PBMCs, obtained after low-dose radiotherapy plus immunotherapy. The rearrangement uses TRBV30 and TRBJ1-4, with D unresolved. This clonotype was obtained from a female donor with ovarian cancer. The chain's CDR3 is CAWTPYSWREKLFF. CDR3 DNA sequence: TGTGCCTGGACTCCTTACAGTTGGAGGGAAAAACTGTTTTTT.